The present T cell receptor (beta chain) was sequenced within a study of blood T cell repertoires in COVID-19. Overall study context: Acute and convalescent COVID-19 samples came from the United States, Italy and Spain. T cells, B-cell-depleted T cells, or PBMCs supplied cDNA or gDNA.

J was trimmed by 0 bases and V by 0 bases; bases with no gene match: 5. The CDR3 totals 16 residues. CDR1 and CDR2 (germline): GTSNPN, SVGIG (reference sequence). This clone was found once. How the authors handled the data: Amplification from reference gene primers served as the basis for estimated nucleated cell counts. The table came from immunoSEQ multiplex PCR; TCRdb's copy has only in-frame clones and leaves some out. For V, J and clone size, that table is used; D and trimming come from the DNA. The data hold about 47,000 clones, with roughly four fifths observed a single time. The receptor was derived from a man aged 55-75 years with active COVID-19. V usage is TRBV30 and J usage is TRBJ1-3, with 7 bases aligning to TRBD1. Sequencing was done on a sample of peripheral blood. The CDR3 DNA reads as TGTGCCTGGAGTGTACTGGGACAGAGCTCTGGAAACACCATATATTTT. It translates to CAWSVLGQSSGNTIYF.